The present entry profiles one TCR beta chain with its context. The antigen remains unidentified. This entry is derived from a study of T cell responses to AZD1222 COVID-19 vaccine. Study-wide points: Researchers took repertoire samples only after the peak T cell response had come.

The CDR3 is 12 residues long. Germline V gene data show CDR1 as MNHEY and CDR2 as SMNVEV (reference sequence). V shed 5 bases and J shed 11 bases, with 15 bases lying between them. The protocol was immunoSEQ multiplex PCR, while the TCRdb copy is restricted to in-frame clones and leaves out a portion. The repertoire holds some 150,000 clones, with 85% to 95% as singletons. The receptor was isolated from an adult in good health. This chain links TRBV27 with TRBJ2-5; D gene unclear. The starting material was peripheral blood, obtained on day 0 of AZD1222 vaccination. The CDR3 nucleotides are TGTGCCAGCAGTCACCTTGGCTTCCCGCAGTACTTC. Protein sequence: CASSHLGFPQYF.